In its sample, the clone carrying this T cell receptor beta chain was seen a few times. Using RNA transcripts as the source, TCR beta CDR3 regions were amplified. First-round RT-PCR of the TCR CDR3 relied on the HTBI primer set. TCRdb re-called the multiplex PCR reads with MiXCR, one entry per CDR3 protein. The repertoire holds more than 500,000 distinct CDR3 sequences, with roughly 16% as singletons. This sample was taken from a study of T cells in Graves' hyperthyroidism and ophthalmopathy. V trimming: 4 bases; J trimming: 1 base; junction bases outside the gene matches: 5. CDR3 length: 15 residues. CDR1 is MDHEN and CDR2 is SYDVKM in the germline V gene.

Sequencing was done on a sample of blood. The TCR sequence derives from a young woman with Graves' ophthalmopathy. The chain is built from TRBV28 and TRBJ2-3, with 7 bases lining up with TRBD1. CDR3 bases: TGTGCCAGCAGTTATACAGGGGCCGGCACAGATACGCAGTATTTT. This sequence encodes CASSYTGAGTDTQYF.